This paragraph covers one TCR beta chain sequence. The CDR3 runs 13 residues. V lost 7 bases to trimming and J lost 12 bases, with 19 bases between them. The germline V gene encodes CDR1 SNHLY and CDR2 FYNNEI. The entry originates in a study of blood T cell repertoires in COVID-19. Assay: immunoSEQ multiplex PCR; the TCRdb copy retains only in-frame clones and omits some. The table lists roughly 57,000 clones, roughly nine tenths of them singletons. V is TRBV2 and J is TRBJ2-1; D may be TRBD1 (5 bases). Sequenced: peripheral blood. The receptor was derived from a human donor in a cohort sampled during active COVID-19. CDR3 in DNA: TGTGCCAGCACCGGGCGTTGGGATCAGGGGCAGTTCTTC. Residues: CASTGRWDQGQFF.